Each of the 22 T cell receptor beta chains below was sequenced from the same sample in a study of graft-versus-host responses after intestinal transplantation. Antigens for these TCRs are unknown. Sequencing was performed with immunoSEQ multiplex PCR; in TCRdb, only in-frame clones are kept and a portion is missing. The sample contains approximately 90,000 clones, about 87% of which appear only once. The material was unstimulated CD4+ T cells sorted from spleen or lymph node cells, obtained before transplant. Receptor source: a human donor who was the organ donor for an intestinal transplant.

The chain is built from TRBV6-1 and TRBJ1-6; D may be TRBD1 (6 bases). The CDR3 contains 15 residues. CDR1 is MNHNS, CDR2 SASEGT, per germline. V was shortened by 2 bases and J by 9 bases, with 14 bases between the two germline ends. The CDR3 here is CASSEQPRGSSPLHF. As DNA, the CDR3 is TGTGCCAGCAGTGAACAGCCCAGGGGAAGTTCACCCCTCCACTTT.

The chain couples TRBV5-1 to TRBJ2-7, with TRBD2 as a possible D gene (6 bases). The germline V and J ends were trimmed by 0 bases and 7 bases, with 20 bases remaining between them. Germline CDR1 is SGHRS and CDR2 is YFSETQ. The CDR3 sequence is 16 residues long. CDR3 DNA: TGCGCCAGCAGCTTGGGCGGCGGGACCCAAACGGGGGAGCAGTACTTC. The encoded protein is CASSLGGGTQTGEQYF. Full variable domain (outside the CDR3, taken from reference TRBV5-1 and TRBJ2-7): KAGVTQTPRYLIKTRGQQVTLSCSPISGHRSVSWYQQTPGQGLQFLFEYFSETQRNKGNFPGRFSGRQFSNSRSEMNVSTLELGDSALYLCASSLGGGTQTGEQYFGPGTRLTVT.

The V call is TRBV20-1, the J call TRBJ1-1; D remains ambiguous. V was trimmed by 7 bases and J by 10 bases, leaving 16 bases between them. CDR1 DFQATT and CDR2 SNEGSKA come from the germline V gene (reference sequence). CDR3 length equals 11 residues. Here the CDR3 DNA reads TGCAGTGTGGGAGGAAACAAGGGAGCTTTCTTT. This sequence encodes CSVGGNKGAFF.

This clone was picked up one time. The chain is built from TRBV5-3 and TRBJ1-2, with 7 bases lining up with TRBD1. TRBV5-3 is assigned to the ORF class and has an uncertain function. The length of the CDR3 is 17 residues. Trimming took 5 bases from V and 0 from J; bases not matched to a gene: 13. This CDR3 reads CARSMLQGSEANYGYTF. The CDR3 DNA reads as TGTGCCAGAAGTATGCTACAGGGGTCAGAAGCTAACTATGGCTACACCTTC.

The rearrangement uses TRBV5-1 and TRBJ2-7; D is possibly TRBD2 (5 bases). Germline CDR1 and CDR2: SGHRS and YFSETQ. This CDR3 has 14 amino acids. Trimming cost V 4 bases and J 2 bases, with 13 bases left between them. DNA for the CDR3: TGCGCCAGCAGCCCCGGGGAGAAGACCTACGAGCAGTACTTC. This gives the protein CASSPGEKTYEQYF.

V is TRBV5-4 and J is TRBJ2-1, with 8 nucleotides matching TRBD2. Germline CDR1 and CDR2: SGHNT and YYREEE (reference sequence). This CDR3 is 16 amino acids long. With 4 bases clipped from V and 10 bases from J, the junction kept 16 bases outside the gene matches. The CDR3 DNA is TGTGCCAGCAGCGGAGAAGGGACTAGAACGTGGTCCGAGCAGTTCTTC. Protein: CASSGEGTRTWSEQFF.

This chain uses TRBV18 with TRBJ1-1; no clear D gene. Germline V gene data show CDR1 as KGHSH and CDR2 as LQKENI. CDR3 length: 15 amino acids. V lost 0 bases and J lost 3, with 11 bases in between. CDR3 sequence (DNA): TGTGCCAGCTCACCACCGTCGGGTCGGCACACTGAAGCTTTCTTT. Amino acid sequence: CASSPPSGRHTEAFF.

J is TRBJ2-2 and V is TRBV9; 11 nucleotides align to TRBD1. Germline V gene sequence: CDR1 SGDLS, CDR2 YYNGEE. The CDR3 has 17 residues. The V segment lost 3 bases and the J segment 4 bases; nucleotides outside the gene matches: 8. Here the CDR3 reads CASSATSGTGGTGELFF. CDR3 nucleotides: TGTGCCAGCAGCGCAACGTCCGGGACAGGGGGCACCGGGGAGCTGTTTTTT.

This chain uses TRBV7-2 with TRBJ1-5; D may be TRBD1 (6 bases). Looked up from germline, CDR1 is SGHTA and CDR2 is FQGNSA. Trimming took 1 base from V and 4 from J, leaving 17 bases between them. The CDR3 totals 17 residues. CDR3 in DNA: TGTGCCAGCAGCTTAGTTGGGGGGGCGTGGAGGAATCAGCCCCAGCATTTT. It specifies CASSLVGGAWRNQPQHF.

This clone came up a few times. The chain carries TRBV6-5 and TRBJ1-6, with 9 nucleotides matching TRBD1. This CDR3 region has 15 residues. Trimming removed 5 bases from V and 10 bases from J; junction bases left unmatched: 9. Germline-derived CDR1 and CDR2 are MNHEY and SVGAGI. The DNA of the CDR3 is TGTGCCAGCAGTCACGCCGGGACAGGGCTGTCACCCCTCCACTTT. It translates to CASSHAGTGLSPLHF.

This CDR3 reads CASSPQGATYNSPLHF. DNA for the CDR3: TGTGCCAGCTCACCACAGGGGGCCACCTATAATTCACCCCTCCACTTT. The chain employs TRBV18 and TRBJ1-6, with 7 bases identical to TRBD1. Germline V lookup: CDR1 KGHSH, CDR2 LQKENI. The ends lost 1 base at V and 2 bases at J; junction bases unmatched: 2. The CDR3 length is 16 residues.

The chain couples TRBV5-5 to TRBJ1-2, with TRBD1 identical over 8 bases. Germline assignment: CDR1 SGHKS and CDR2 YYEKEE (reference sequence). The CDR3 is made up of 14 amino acids. J lost 4 bases, V lost 4 bases, and 6 bases had no gene match. As DNA, the CDR3 is TGTGCCAGCAGCCCGCGGACAGGGTCCTATGGCTACACCTTC. It specifies CASSPRTGSYGYTF. The full variable domain, its missing parts supplied by reference TRBV5-5 and TRBJ1-2, is DAGVTQSPTHLIKTRGQQVTLRCSPISGHKSVSWYQQVLGQGPQFIFQYYEKEERGRGNFPDRFSARQFPNYSSELNVNALLLGDSALYLCASSPRTGSYGYTFGSGTRLTVV.

The J gene is TRBJ2-1, the V gene TRBV29-1; D possibly corresponds to TRBD2 (6 bases). With 4 bases removed from V and 12 bases from J, the gap between germline ends came to 16 bases. Germline assignment: CDR1 SQVTM and CDR2 ANQGSEA. CDR3 length: 12 amino acids. CDR3: CSVAVAAMMQFF. CDR3 DNA sequence: TGCAGCGTTGCGGTAGCGGCCATGATGCAGTTCTTC.

The J gene is TRBJ1-1, the V gene TRBV2; D is ambiguous. This CDR3 has 14 amino acids. Germline V gene data show CDR1 as SNHLY and CDR2 as FYNNEI. V lost 7 bases, J lost 2 bases, and 14 bases lay in between. CDR3 coding DNA: TGTGCCAGCAAGAAAGAGAAACTCAACACTGAAGCTTTCTTT. This encodes CASKKEKLNTEAFF.

The CDR3 spells CASSRGRGQDTRETQYF. CDR3 nucleotide sequence: TGTGCCAGCTCAAGGGGGAGGGGACAAGACACCCGGGAGACCCAGTACTTC. V usage is TRBV18 and J usage is TRBJ2-5, with D tentatively TRBD2 (7 bases). In germline, CDR1 is KGHSH, CDR2 LQKENI. With 5 bases removed from V and 5 bases from J, the gap between germline ends came to 24 bases. CDR3 length: 17 residues.

CDR3 amino acids: CASSLTGDGYTF. For the CDR3, the DNA is TGTGCCAGCAGTTTGACAGGGGATGGCTACACCTTC. The chain uses TRBV27 and TRBJ1-2, with 8 bases lining up with TRBD1. Looked up from germline, CDR1 is MNHEY and CDR2 is SMNVEV (reference sequence). The V gene end was trimmed by 3 bases and the J gene end by 6 bases; junction bases not matched to a gene: 0. The CDR3 covers 12 residues.

CDR3 sequence: CASSPGPDEQYF. CDR3 sequence (DNA): TGTGCCAGCTCACCAGGGCCCGACGAGCAGTACTTC. The V call is TRBV18, the J call TRBJ2-7, with D unclear. Deletions cut 2 bases from V and 5 bases from J, with 7 bases between. The CDR3 is 12 residues long. CDR1 KGHSH and CDR2 LQKENI come from the germline V gene.

This sequence joins TRBV5-1 and TRBJ2-5, with a tentative D call TRBD2 (6 bases). The CDR3 covers 19 residues. CDR1 and CDR2 from the germline V gene are SGHRS and YFSETQ. V was pared by 0 bases and J by 1 base, with 22 bases between. The chain's CDR3 is CASSLGLGRWGVLQETQYF. For the CDR3, the DNA is TGCGCCAGCAGCTTGGGCCTGGGCCGTTGGGGGGTCCTCCAAGAGACCCAGTACTTC.

The chain has TRBV6-1 and TRBJ1-5, with D tentatively TRBD1 (5 bases). The CDR3 totals 13 residues. Germline V lookup: CDR1 MNHNS, CDR2 SASEGT. The ends were cut back, 6 bases at V and 6 bases at J, with 12 bases in the middle. This chain's CDR3 is CASRAKGRQPQHF. The CDR3 DNA sequence: TGTGCCAGCAGAGCCAAGGGGCGTCAGCCCCAGCATTTT.

The rearrangement joins TRBV11-2 to TRBJ2-3; possible D gene TRBD2, 7 bases. With 3 bases removed from V and 5 bases from J, the gap between germline ends came to 15 bases. Germline lookup yields CDR1 SGHAT and CDR2 FQNNGV. The CDR3 sequence is 15 residues long. CDR3 sequence reads: CASSFGGLLLDTQYF. In DNA form, the CDR3 reads TGTGCCAGCAGCTTCGGGGGGCTCCTCTTAGATACGCAGTATTTT.

The chain employs TRBV7-3 and TRBJ2-4; 9 nucleotides agree with TRBD1. This CDR3 spans 13 amino acids. CDR1 and CDR2 (germline): SGHTA, FQGTGA. V dropped 5 bases and J dropped 5; count of bases not matched to a gene: 1. Here the CDR3 DNA reads TGTGCCAGCAGCCGGGACAGGGAAAACATTCAGTACTTC. This gives the protein CASSRDRENIQYF.

The gene calls are TRBV9 and TRBJ2-1, with 12 positions matching TRBD2. V gave up 3 bases and J gave up 0 bases; unmatched junction bases: 10. The germline gives CDR1 SGDLS, CDR2 YYNGEE. The CDR3 extends over 19 amino acids. In DNA form, the CDR3 reads TGTGCCAGCAGCGCCCTACTAGCGGGAGGACATTTCTCCTACAATGAGCAGTTCTTC. It specifies CASSALLAGGHFSYNEQFF. Full variable domain (outside the CDR3, taken from reference TRBV9 and TRBJ2-1): DSGVTQTPKHLITATGQRVTLRCSPRSGDLSVYWYQQSLDQGLQFLIQYYNGEERAKGNILERFSAQQFPDLHSELNLSSLELGDSALYFCASSALLAGGHFSYNEQFFGPGTRLTVL.